This is a list of T cell receptor beta chains from one sample in a study of blood T cell repertoires in COVID-19. Sequencing was performed with immunoSEQ multiplex PCR; in TCRdb, only in-frame clones are kept and a portion is missing. This table has tens of thousands of clones, roughly 87% appearing once. The source material was peripheral blood. The source of these receptors is a man between 65 and 79 years old with acute or convalescent COVID-19. Each CDR3 is given with its conserved first and last residue. A D gene is named only where the DNA matches it firmly. Clone size is given for some rows only: seen once, a few or many times, or a class if the clone is expanded.

CDR3nt: TGTGCCAGCAGCTCACTAAGGACAGGAGACTACACCTTC
CDR3aa: CASSSLRTGDYTF
d_gene: TRBD1
abundance: .
j_gene: TRBJ1-2
v_gene: TRBV7-2

CDR3nt: TGTGCCACCAGTGACCCCACAGGCTATAATTCACCCCTCCACTTT
CDR3aa: CATSDPTGYNSPLHF
d_gene: .
abundance: .
j_gene: TRBJ1-6
v_gene: TRBV24-1

CDR3nt: TGTGCCAGTAGTATCCAGTATAGCAATCAGCCCCAGCATTTT
CDR3aa: CASSIQYSNQPQHF
d_gene: .
abundance: .
j_gene: TRBJ1-5
v_gene: TRBV19

CDR3nt: TGTGCCAGCATTAGCGGGGGGGGAGTAGAGACCCAGTACTTC
CDR3aa: CASISGGGVETQYF
d_gene: TRBD2
abundance: .
j_gene: TRBJ2-5
v_gene: TRBV28

CDR3nt: TGTGCCACGGCTGACGGGGGGCCTGGGGGCGATGAGCAGTTCTTC
CDR3aa: CATADGGPGGDEQFF
d_gene: .
abundance: .
j_gene: TRBJ2-1
v_gene: TRBV19

CDR3nt: TGCGCCAGCAGCCGAAGACAGGGGAGCTCCTACAATGAGCAGTTCTTC
CDR3aa: CASSRRQGSSYNEQFF
d_gene: TRBD1
abundance: .
j_gene: TRBJ2-1
v_gene: TRBV5-1

CDR3nt: TGTGCCAGCTCGTCACAAGGGACAGTTAATTCACCCCTCCACTTT
CDR3aa: CASSSQGTVNSPLHF
d_gene: TRBD1
abundance: .
j_gene: TRBJ1-6
v_gene: TRBV18

CDR3nt: TGTGCCAGCAGACCTGGGGGGACCGGGGAGCTGTTTTTT
CDR3aa: CASRPGGTGELFF
d_gene: .
abundance: .
j_gene: TRBJ2-2
v_gene: TRBV28

CDR3nt: TGTGCCAGCAGCTGGCGCGTCAGGACTAGCGGGCCCGAGCAGTACTTC
CDR3aa: CASSWRVRTSGPEQYF
d_gene: TRBD2
abundance: .
j_gene: TRBJ2-7
v_gene: TRBV5-6

CDR3nt: TGTGCCAGCAGTGAGTCTCCCGCTGGAAACACCATATATTTT
CDR3aa: CASSESPAGNTIYF
d_gene: .
abundance: .
j_gene: TRBJ1-3
v_gene: TRBV2

CDR3nt: TGTGCCAGCAGCTTAGATCCGGGGGTCGGGGAAAAACTGTTTTTT
CDR3aa: CASSLDPGVGEKLFF
d_gene: .
abundance: .
j_gene: TRBJ1-4
v_gene: TRBV11-2

CDR3nt: TGCAGTGCTAGTTTACGGGACGAGCAGTACTTC
CDR3aa: CSASLRDEQYF
d_gene: .
abundance: .
j_gene: TRBJ2-7
v_gene: TRBV20-1

CDR3nt: TGTGCCAGCAGGCCTACGGGACTGAACACCGGGGAGCTGTTTTTT
CDR3aa: CASRPTGLNTGELFF
d_gene: .
abundance: .
j_gene: TRBJ2-2
v_gene: TRBV28

CDR3nt: TGTGCCAGCAGTTACTCGGGCAGGACAAACACTGAAGCTTTCTTT
CDR3aa: CASSYSGRTNTEAFF
d_gene: .
abundance: .
j_gene: TRBJ1-1
v_gene: TRBV6-5

CDR3nt: TGTGCCACCCAGCCGACACTAGCGGGAGGCGCCTACAATGAGCAGTTCTTC
CDR3aa: CATQPTLAGGAYNEQFF
d_gene: TRBD2
abundance: once
j_gene: TRBJ2-1
v_gene: TRBV24-1

CDR3nt: TGTGCCAGTAGTATCAGGGTGGGCACTGAAGCTTTCTTT
CDR3aa: CASSIRVGTEAFF
d_gene: .
abundance: .
j_gene: TRBJ1-1
v_gene: TRBV19

CDR3nt: TGCAGCGCCTTAACGGGTCCGAATTCACCCCTCCACTTT
CDR3aa: CSALTGPNSPLHF
d_gene: .
abundance: .
j_gene: TRBJ1-6
v_gene: TRBV29-1

CDR3nt: TGTGCCAGCAGTGAACAGGGGGCTAGTGGAGACGAGCAGTACTTC
CDR3aa: CASSEQGASGDEQYF
d_gene: TRBD1
abundance: .
j_gene: TRBJ2-7
v_gene: TRBV28

CDR3nt: TGTGCCAGCTCACCGCCCATGGGACAGGACTATGGCTACACCTTC
CDR3aa: CASSPPMGQDYGYTF
d_gene: TRBD1
abundance: .
j_gene: TRBJ1-2
v_gene: TRBV18

CDR3nt: TGTGCCAGCAGCGTAGCGGTTGGGACAGAGCAGTACTTC
CDR3aa: CASSVAVGTEQYF
d_gene: .
abundance: once
j_gene: TRBJ2-7
v_gene: TRBV9

CDR3nt: TGTGCCAGCAGCTTATCGGGGGCGGGACTAGCTAATGAAAAACTGTTTTTT
CDR3aa: CASSLSGAGLANEKLFF
d_gene: .
abundance: .
j_gene: TRBJ1-4
v_gene: TRBV7-2

CDR3nt: TGCAGTGCTCGCCTACGGGGGAAGGGGATCTTT
CDR3aa: CSARLRGKGIF
d_gene: .
abundance: .
j_gene: TRBJ1-1
v_gene: TRBV20-1

CDR3nt: TGTGCCAGCAAGATGATAGGACAGGGAAGTCAGCCCCAGCATTTT
CDR3aa: CASKMIGQGSQPQHF
d_gene: TRBD1
abundance: few
j_gene: TRBJ1-5
v_gene: TRBV2

CDR3nt: TGTGCCAGCTCACCACTCCAATGGGGCGATTCACCCCTCCACTTT
CDR3aa: CASSPLQWGDSPLHF
d_gene: .
abundance: .
j_gene: TRBJ1-6
v_gene: TRBV18

CDR3nt: TGCGCCAGCAGTCAAACCGGGGGACAGGGCGGCAATCAGCCCCAGCATTTT
CDR3aa: CASSQTGGQGGNQPQHF
d_gene: TRBD1
abundance: .
j_gene: TRBJ1-5
v_gene: TRBV23-1

CDR3nt: TGCGCCAGTACGAGTTCGGGGAACACTGAAGCTTTCTTT
CDR3aa: CASTSSGNTEAFF
d_gene: .
abundance: once
j_gene: TRBJ1-1
v_gene: TRBV5-1

CDR3nt: TGCGCCAGCAGCTTTAAGGAGTACTACGAGCAGTACTTC
CDR3aa: CASSFKEYYEQYF
d_gene: .
abundance: few
j_gene: TRBJ2-7
v_gene: TRBV5-1

CDR3nt: TGTGCCAGCAGCTTAGATAGGGGAGGGAACACTGAAGCTTTCTTT
CDR3aa: CASSLDRGGNTEAFF
d_gene: .
abundance: .
j_gene: TRBJ1-1
v_gene: TRBV7-2

CDR3nt: TGTGCCAGCAGCCCCCGGGACTTCAACACTGAAGCTTTCTTT
CDR3aa: CASSPRDFNTEAFF
d_gene: .
abundance: .
j_gene: TRBJ1-1
v_gene: TRBV28

CDR3nt: TGTGCCTGGAAGGACAGGACCGGCTCATCACCCCTCCACTTT
CDR3aa: CAWKDRTGSSPLHF
d_gene: TRBD1
abundance: .
j_gene: TRBJ1-6
v_gene: TRBV30

CDR3nt: TGTGCCAGCTCACCACGGCAGGGGTCCTACAATGAGCAGTTCTTC
CDR3aa: CASSPRQGSYNEQFF
d_gene: .
abundance: .
j_gene: TRBJ2-1
v_gene: TRBV18

CDR3nt: TGTGCCAGCAGTGAGACTAGCTCGGCCACCGGGGAGCTGTTTTTT
CDR3aa: CASSETSSATGELFF
d_gene: TRBD2
abundance: .
j_gene: TRBJ2-2
v_gene: TRBV2

CDR3nt: TGTGCCAGCAGCTTAGAGTCGGGTCAGAGCTCCTACAATGAGCAGTTCTTC
CDR3aa: CASSLESGQSSYNEQFF
d_gene: .
abundance: .
j_gene: TRBJ2-1
v_gene: TRBV7-6

CDR3nt: TGTGCCAGCCGCCCCACAGGACACTCCTACGAGCAGTACTTC
CDR3aa: CASRPTGHSYEQYF
d_gene: .
abundance: .
j_gene: TRBJ2-7
v_gene: TRBV2

CDR3nt: TGTGCCAGCAGTTACCGGGACTTCAATCAGCCCCAGCATTTT
CDR3aa: CASSYRDFNQPQHF
d_gene: .
abundance: .
j_gene: TRBJ1-5
v_gene: TRBV6-2/TRBV6-3

CDR3nt: TGTGCCATCATGGCACAGGGCCTCTACAATGAGCAGTTCTTC
CDR3aa: CAIMAQGLYNEQFF
d_gene: .
abundance: .
j_gene: TRBJ2-1
v_gene: TRBV10-3

CDR3nt: TGTGCCAGCAGCTTAGGAATAGGGGGCGGCAATCAGCCCCAGCATTTT
CDR3aa: CASSLGIGGGNQPQHF
d_gene: TRBD1
abundance: .
j_gene: TRBJ1-5
v_gene: TRBV7-2

CDR3nt: TGTGCCAGCTCATTGTTGGGCCCAGCTAACACTGAAGCTTTCTTT
CDR3aa: CASSLLGPANTEAFF
d_gene: .
abundance: .
j_gene: TRBJ1-1
v_gene: TRBV18

CDR3nt: TGTGCCAGCAGTTGGGCAGGGGTCGAGCAGTACTTC
CDR3aa: CASSWAGVEQYF
d_gene: .
abundance: .
j_gene: TRBJ2-7
v_gene: TRBV12-3/TRBV12-4

CDR3nt: TGTGCCAGCAGCCCCCGGACAGGTGGAAACACCATATATTTT
CDR3aa: CASSPRTGGNTIYF
d_gene: TRBD1
abundance: .
j_gene: TRBJ1-3
v_gene: TRBV5-6

CDR3nt: TGTGCCAGCAGTTACTCGAGTCGGGGGGCAGATACGCAGTATTTT
CDR3aa: CASSYSSRGADTQYF
d_gene: TRBD2
abundance: .
j_gene: TRBJ2-3
v_gene: TRBV6-2/TRBV6-3

CDR3nt: TGCGCCAGCAGTGAGTCCGTCAGGGGGCCCGAGGTCCCCTACAATGAGCAGTTCTTC
CDR3aa: CASSESVRGPEVPYNEQFF
d_gene: TRBD1
abundance: .
j_gene: TRBJ2-1
v_gene: TRBV10-1

CDR3nt: TGCGCCAGCAGCTCGGCGGGGTGGACGGACACTGAAGCTTTCTTT
CDR3aa: CASSSAGWTDTEAFF
d_gene: .
abundance: .
j_gene: TRBJ1-1
v_gene: TRBV5-1

CDR3nt: TGTGCCAGCAGTTCGCCAGGTGACAGTTACCCCTATGGCTACACCTTC
CDR3aa: CASSSPGDSYPYGYTF
d_gene: .
abundance: .
j_gene: TRBJ1-2
v_gene: TRBV28

CDR3nt: TGTGCCAGTACGAGGGACACTCGAAATTCACCCCTCCACTTT
CDR3aa: CASTRDTRNSPLHF
d_gene: .
abundance: .
j_gene: TRBJ1-6
v_gene: TRBV19

CDR3nt: TGTGCCAGCAGTTTTTTCGGAGATACGCAGTATTTT
CDR3aa: CASSFFGDTQYF
d_gene: .
abundance: once
j_gene: TRBJ2-3
v_gene: TRBV27

CDR3nt: TGTGCCAGCTTATCCTCGGGATTGTCCTACAATGAGCAGTTCTTC
CDR3aa: CASLSSGLSYNEQFF
d_gene: .
abundance: .
j_gene: TRBJ2-1
v_gene: TRBV18